These 23 T cell receptor beta chains were all obtained from the same sample, sequenced in a study of Ad26.COV2.S vaccination and SARS-CoV-2 variants. Some clones are missing from TCRdb's copy, which holds only in-frame ones; the method was immunoSEQ multiplex PCR. The sample has 350,000 to 450,000 clones; around 87% are singletons. This sample's treatment: roughly 18 received Ad26.COV2.S at low or high dose, single or two shots; five or six received placebo; per-sample allocation not given. The samples date from day 63 after the first vaccine or placebo injection. This specimen was peripheral blood, taken in a trial of Ad26.COV2.S vaccine versus placebo. These TCRs come from a person aged 18-65 years who received the Ad26.COV2.S COVID-19 vaccine or a placebo.

The chain couples TRBV4-1 to TRBJ1-2; D not certain. Germline V lookup: CDR1 MGHRA, CDR2 YSYEKL. V lost 0 bases and J 7 bases, leaving 12 bases between the germline ends. The CDR3 is 14 residues long. Here the CDR3 reads CASSQETLTGGYTF. DNA of the CDR3: TGCGCCAGCAGCCAAGAGACCCTGACGGGTGGCTACACCTTC.

The sample holds one count of this clone. Other DNA sequences within the sample encode an identical CDR3. This sequence joins TRBV5-1 and TRBJ2-3; D uncertain. V was trimmed by 5 bases and J by 2 bases, leaving 3 bases between them. The germline V gene has CDR1 SGHRS and CDR2 YFSETQ. The length of the CDR3 is 11 residues. The CDR3 loop is CASRLTDTQYF. Here the CDR3 DNA reads TGCGCCAGCAGACTCACAGATACGCAGTATTTT.

V and J are TRBV19 and TRBJ2-3; no clear D. V gave up 4 bases and J gave up 0 bases, with 14 bases separating them. The CDR3 runs to 16 residues. Per germline, CDR1 LNHDA and CDR2 SQIVND (reference sequence). In nucleotides, the CDR3 is TGTGCCAGTAGTACCCTGGGTGGAAAAAGCACAGATACGCAGTATTTT. It translates to CASSTLGGKSTDTQYF.

The chain is built from TRBV9 and TRBJ2-1, with no clear D. The germline V gene has CDR1 SGDLS and CDR2 YYNGEE. The CDR3 has 16 residues. Trimming shortened V by 0 bases and J by 5 bases, and 15 bases separated the two germline ends. This CDR3 reads CASSVEALHYNNEQFF. The CDR3 DNA sequence: TGTGCCAGCAGCGTAGAAGCTCTGCACTACAACAATGAGCAGTTCTTC.

The CDR3 nucleotides are TGTGCCAGCATGATTTGGGGGTCCGGGCAGCCCCAGCATTTT. It yields the protein CASMIWGSGQPQHF. V gene TRBV6-5 combines with J gene TRBJ1-5; perhaps TRBD1 as D (5 bases). Per germline, CDR1 MNHEY and CDR2 SVGAGI. Trimming removed 7 bases at V and 7 bases at J, with 17 bases between. This CDR3 spans 14 amino acids.

CDR3 sequence reads: CASSRTGRINQPQHF. The DNA for the CDR3 is TGTGCCAGCAGCCGTACCGGACGGATCAATCAGCCCCAGCATTTT. This chain joins TRBV6-5 and TRBJ1-5; D is unclear. V was trimmed by 6 bases and J by 3 bases, leaving 15 bases between them. The length of the CDR3 is 15 residues. The germline V gene encodes CDR1 MNHEY and CDR2 SVGAGI.

The rearrangement links TRBV13 to TRBJ1-1; no firm D call. Germline-derived CDR1 and CDR2 are PRHDT and FYEKMQ (reference sequence). The CDR3 sequence is 14 residues long. V lost 0 bases to trimming and J lost 1 base, with 6 bases between them. The CDR3 DNA follows: TGTGCCAGCAGCTTAGGGCCCAAGAACACTGAAGCTTTCTTT. This encodes CASSLGPKNTEAFF.

The chain recombines TRBV6-5 with TRBJ2-7; 7 nucleotides agree with TRBD1. The V gene's germline CDR1 is MNHEY and CDR2 SVGAGI. Trimming at V came to 10 bases and at J to 3 bases, leaving 9 bases not matched to a gene. The CDR3 runs 13 residues. CDR3 sequence (DNA): TGTGCCATACGAAAGACAGGGCACTACGAGCAGTACTTC. It translates to CAIRKTGHYEQYF.

This chain uses TRBV4-3 with TRBJ2-7; 7 bases fit TRBD1. CDR3 size: 15 residues. V was clipped by 0 bases and J by 2 bases; unmatched bases: 4. Germline V gene lookup returns CDR1 LGHNA and CDR2 YSLEER. In nucleotides, the CDR3 is TGCGCCAGCAGCCAAGACCCCGGGACAGCCTACGAGCAGTACTTC. It translates to CASSQDPGTAYEQYF.

This chain connects TRBV7-9 to TRBJ2-2, with D unresolved. CDR1 and CDR2 (germline): SEHNR, FQNEAQ (reference sequence). This CDR3 region has 10 residues. V lost 11 bases and J 7 bases, leaving 8 bases between the germline ends. The CDR3 bases are TGTGCCCGAGCGATCGGGGAGCTGTTTTTT. Its translation is CARAIGELFF.

This clone was picked up one time. V gene TRBV6-1 combines with J gene TRBJ1-2; D is unclear. CDR1 MNHNS and CDR2 SASEGT come from the germline V gene. Deletions cut 2 bases from V and 4 bases from J, with 14 bases between. The CDR3 consists of 15 residues. The CDR3 bases are TGTGCCAGCAGTGAAATGGACTACGGAGTCTATGGCTACACCTTC. It translates to CASSEMDYGVYGYTF.

This clone was detected once. This chain joins TRBV9 and TRBJ2-2; unclear D gene. This CDR3 contains 12 residues. CDR1 and CDR2 (germline): SGDLS, YYNGEE. The V end lost 4 bases, the J end lost 4 bases, and 5 bases lay between the germline ends. CDR3 in amino acids: CASSPSTGELFF. The CDR3 nucleotides are TGTGCCAGCAGCCCCAGCACCGGGGAGCTGTTTTTT.

V and J are TRBV5-1 and TRBJ1-2, with D perhaps TRBD1 (5 bases). Trimming shortened V by 0 bases and J by 4 bases, and 13 bases separated the two germline ends. This CDR3 contains 15 residues. Germline V lookup: CDR1 SGHRS, CDR2 YFSETQ. The CDR3 nucleotides are TGCGCCAGCAGCTTGGCCATCCCCAGGGCCTATGGCTACACCTTC. It translates to CASSLAIPRAYGYTF.

The rearrangement uses TRBV6-2 or TRBV6-3 and TRBJ2-1; TRBD2 aligns across 7 bases. This CDR3 comprises 15 residues. Germline V gives CDR1 MNHEY, CDR2 SVGEGT. The trim removed 3 bases at V and 9 bases at J, leaving 11 bases unmatched. CDR3 in amino acids: CASSYLRLASLEQFF. The CDR3 bases are TGTGCCAGCAGTTATCTGCGACTAGCAAGTCTTGAGCAGTTCTTC.

This rearrangement joins TRBV6-6 to TRBJ2-7; D ambiguous. Germline CDR1 MNHNY, CDR2 SVGAGI (reference sequence). Trimming cost V 6 bases and J 4 bases, with 22 bases left between them. The CDR3 extends over 16 amino acids. CDR3 residues: CASRDGPRILSYEQYF. Written as DNA, the CDR3 is TGTGCCAGCAGGGACGGACCACGAATACTTAGTTACGAGCAGTACTTC.

The chain recombines TRBV29-1 with TRBJ2-1; D is ambiguous. The V end lost 4 bases, the J end lost 5 bases, and 3 bases lay between the germline ends. The CDR3 consists of 10 residues. CDR1 and CDR2 from the germline V gene are SQVTM and ANQGSEA. The CDR3 bases are TGCAGCGTTGTAGACAATGAGCAGTTCTTC. This encodes CSVVDNEQFF.

The V call is TRBV15, the J call TRBJ2-7; 7 nucleotides match TRBD2. Losses at the gene ends were 7 bases for V and 6 bases for J; bases not matched to a gene: 15. Germline V lookup: CDR1 LNHNV, CDR2 YYDKDF (reference sequence). The CDR3 spans 15 residues. The CDR3 loop reads CATTIGRVSGGEQYF. In DNA form, the CDR3 reads TGTGCCACCACGATCGGCAGGGTGTCGGGGGGCGAGCAGTACTTC.

The chain links TRBV7-2 to TRBJ1-2, with 9 positions matching TRBD1. With 5 bases clipped from V and 4 bases from J, the junction kept 11 bases outside the gene matches. Germline V gene lookup returns CDR1 SGHTA and CDR2 FQGNSA. This CDR3 region has 16 residues. As DNA, the CDR3 is TGTGCCAGCAGCCTACTGGGGGACAGGGTATCCTATGGCTACACCTTC. Its protein is CASSLLGDRVSYGYTF.

The CDR3 DNA sequence: TGTGCCAGCAGTTATAGCGGGGGGACCAACACAGATACGCAGTATTTT. It translates to CASSYSGGTNTDTQYF. The chain links TRBV7-2 to TRBJ2-3; 10 bases match TRBD2. The germline CDR1 and CDR2 sequences are SGHTA and FQGNSA. The CDR3 is 16 amino acids. Trimming took 6 bases from V and 2 from J; bases not matched to a gene: 8.

The chain is built from TRBV10-2 and TRBJ1-2, with a weak D call TRBD1 (6 bases). Germline V gene lookup returns CDR1 WSHSY and CDR2 SAAADI. V was trimmed by 3 bases and J by 7 bases, leaving 12 bases between them. CDR3 length: 13 amino acids. CDR3 nucleotide sequence: TGCGCCAGCAGTGATTCAGGGGATGGTGGCTACACCTTC. This encodes CASSDSGDGGYTF.

The V call is TRBV21-1, the J call TRBJ2-3. TRBV21-1 is flagged as a pseudogene. CDR3 length: 21 amino acids. CDR3 sequence: CASSKNSYPRVGGPRTDTQYF. The CDR3 nucleotides read TGTGCCAGCAGCAAAAACTCATACCCGAGAGTGGGGGGCCCCCGCACAGATACGCAGTATTTT.

V usage is TRBV7-2 and J usage is TRBJ2-1; D is possibly TRBD1 or TRBD2 (6 bases each). Trimming cost V 1 base and J 6 bases, with 10 bases left between them. Germline V lookup: CDR1 SGHTA, CDR2 FQGNSA. This CDR3 spans 14 amino acids. In DNA form, the CDR3 reads TGTGCCAGCAGCTTAGTGGGGGGCCTCAATGAGCAGTTCTTC. Its translation: CASSLVGGLNEQFF.

CDR3 DNA sequence: TGCGCCAGCAGCTGGACTTCCGGGGGCGATGAGCAGTTCTTC. It yields the protein CASSWTSGGDEQFF. The J gene is TRBJ2-1, the V gene TRBV5-1, with D possibly being TRBD1 or TRBD2 (6 bases each). V lost 3 bases and J 8 bases, leaving 15 bases between the germline ends. The germline CDR1 and CDR2 sequences are SGHRS and YFSETQ. This CDR3 contains 14 residues.